This entry lists 4 T cell receptor beta chains sequenced from one sample in a study of blood T cell repertoires in COVID-19. Assay: immunoSEQ multiplex PCR; the TCRdb copy retains only in-frame clones and omits some. This sample has some 160,000 clones; around 80% occur once, and the top ten carry 6.5%. Sequenced sample: peripheral blood. Every receptor here comes from a man between 65 and 85 years old with active or convalescent COVID-19.

This clone was observed a few times. The chain recombines TRBV28 with TRBJ2-7; 7 nucleotides align to TRBD2. Per the germline V gene, CDR1 is MDHEN and CDR2 is SYDVKM. The CDR3 extends over 13 amino acids. V was clipped by 2 bases and J by 5 bases; unmatched bases: 3. The CDR3 bases are TGTGCCAGCAGTTTAGAAGCGGGGAACGAGCAGTACTTC. This encodes CASSLEAGNEQYF.

This chain connects TRBV4-2 to TRBJ2-3; TRBD2 matches 7 bases. The V and J ends lost 4 bases and 8 bases, in that order; junction bases with no gene match: 12. Looked up from germline, CDR1 is LGHNA and CDR2 is YNFKEQ. The CDR3 extends over 15 amino acids. The CDR3 loop reads CASSPGTTRMGTQYF. The CDR3 DNA reads TGTGCCAGCAGCCCCGGGACTACACGCATGGGTACGCAGTATTTT.

The chain joins TRBV5-4 to TRBJ1-2, with no clear D. There are 13 residues in the CDR3. Trimming took off 1 base at V and 4 bases at J, with 8 bases between the two ends. Germline values: CDR1 SGHNT, CDR2 YYREEE (reference sequence). CDR3 amino acids: CASSLPPVYGYTF. The CDR3, as DNA: TGTGCCAGCAGCTTGCCGCCGGTCTATGGCTACACCTTC.

This clone has just one count. At the DNA level, this CDR3 is encoded by other sequences in the same sample as well. The V call is TRBV18, the J call TRBJ1-1; possible D gene TRBD1, 5 bases. The CDR3 runs 13 residues. Trimming stripped 3 bases from V and 3 bases from J, with 8 bases between. Germline V gives CDR1 KGHSH, CDR2 LQKENI. CDR3 in DNA: TGTGCCAGCTCACCTTCCAGGGACACTGAAGCTTTCTTT. Translating gives CASSPSRDTEAFF.